The following is a TCR beta chain sequence with its context. What it recognizes is unknown. The entry originates in a study of cytomegalovirus exposure and HLA in healthy donors. For the study at large: Findings of an earlier analysis included some 110 million unique TCR beta sequences from roughly 180 million T cells. Study-level points and caveats: It was only CMV serostatus that was available as immune exposure information. A later analysis associated 16,951 TCR beta sequences with HLA alleles at a 0.05 false discovery rate. Some V segments, including TRBV6-2 and TRBV6-3, were excluded as indistinguishable.

This CDR3 has 14 residues. Trimming took off 1 base at V and 4 bases at J, with 11 bases between the two ends. Germline V CDR1 and CDR2: SGDLS, YYNGEE. 13 Jbeta primers and 60 Vbeta primers were used for the PCR. Profiled with immunoSEQ multiplex PCR; TCRdb holds only in-frame clones, not every one. The sample lists approximately 200,000 clones; about three quarters were seen once. This sequence originates from a man between 18 and 29 years old in good health and CMV-seronegative. The gene calls are TRBV9 and TRBJ1-2, with D tentatively TRBD1 (6 bases). The sequenced sample consisted of PBMCs. CDR3 residues: CASSVSQDSYGYTF. CDR3 DNA sequence: TGTGCCAGCAGCGTATCACAGGACAGCTATGGCTACACCTTC.